A selection of T cell receptor beta chains follows, all from one sample in a study of blood T cell repertoires in COVID-19. TCRdb's copy holds only in-frame clones and misses some; the assay was immunoSEQ multiplex PCR. The sample has some 240,000 clones, roughly 79% seen once. The sample comprised peripheral blood. The receptors shown here come from a woman older than 75 with COVID-19, enrolled during active disease. The CDR3 runs from the conserved cysteine through the conserved F or W. D genes are given only for firm matches. Clone size is shown for a subset of rows, as once, few, many or a class of expanded clone.

TRBV11-2,NA,NA,TRBJ1-5,TGTGCCAGCAGTATCAACGGGGGGAATCAGCCCCAGCATTTT,CASSINGGNQPQHF
TRBV18,NA,TRBD1,TRBJ2-7,TGTGCCAGCTCACCACCGACCGGGACAGGGGGCTACGAGCAGTACTTC,CASSPPTGTGGYEQYF
TRBV2,NA,NA,TRBJ2-3,TGTGCCAGCAGTTCAGGGACAGATACGCAGTATTTT,CASSSGTDTQYF
TRBV2,NA,NA,TRBJ2-5,TGTGCCAGCTCGGCTACGGCGGGTAGAGAGACCCAGTACTTC,CASSATAGRETQYF
TRBV9,few,NA,TRBJ2-1,TGTGCCAGCAGCCGCGGCGTCGGGTCCTACAATGAGCAGTTCTTC,CASSRGVGSYNEQFF
TRBV19,NA,NA,TRBJ1-6,TGTGCCAGTAATTCGGGGAATTCACCCCTCCACTTT,CASNSGNSPLHF
TRBV19,NA,NA,TRBJ1-2,TGTGCCAGTAGTTTCGGACTGGGCGGCTACACCTTC,CASSFGLGGYTF
TRBV3-1/TRBV3-2,NA,NA,TRBJ1-3,TGTGCCAGCAGCCAAACCAAAAGGACTGGACTGGGAAACACCATATATTTT,CASSQTKRTGLGNTIYF
TRBV7-8,once,TRBD1,TRBJ2-1,TGTGCCAGCAGCGCCCCGGGACAGGGTCTATTTGAGCAGTTCTTC,CASSAPGQGLFEQFF
TRBV6-5,once,NA,TRBJ1-2,TGTGCCAGCAGGGGAAGGGACATATTAAGAAGTACCTTC,CASRGRDILRSTF
TRBV27,NA,TRBD1,TRBJ2-4,TGTGCCAGCAGACCCCGGGACAGGGAAAACATTCAGTACTTC,CASRPRDRENIQYF
TRBV5-1,few,TRBD1,TRBJ1-3,TGCGCCAGCAGCACAAGACAGGGGGCTGGAAACACCATATATTTT,CASSTRQGAGNTIYF
TRBV10-2,NA,TRBD1,TRBJ1-2,TGCGCCAGCAATAATCAGGGGGCGGGCGATGGCTACACCTTC,CASNNQGAGDGYTF
TRBV27,few,NA,TRBJ1-3,TGTGCCAGCAGCTACGAAGGACTAACTGGAAACACCATATATTTT,CASSYEGLTGNTIYF
TRBV28,NA,NA,TRBJ1-1,TGTGCCAGCACCTGGGGAGTTCCCGTCGTAGCTTTCTTT,CASTWGVPVVAFF
TRBV18,NA,TRBD2,TRBJ2-3,TGTGCCAGCTCACCTCTAGCCGGGACTAGCGGGAGTGCAGATACGCAGTATTTT,CASSPLAGTSGSADTQYF
TRBV28,NA,NA,TRBJ2-5,TGTGCCAGCAGTTTGACAGCCACGAGAATATTCCAAGAGACCCAGTACTTC,CASSLTATRIFQETQYF
TRBV5-4,few,NA,TRBJ2-7,TGTGCCAGCAGCTTGGGCGGGGTATCCTACGAGCAGTACTTC,CASSLGGVSYEQYF
TRBV9,NA,NA,TRBJ1-6,TGTGCCAGCAGCGTAGGGGCAGGGCGCACTTATTCACCCCTCCACTTT,CASSVGAGRTYSPLHF
TRBV24-1,NA,TRBD1,TRBJ1-4,TGTGCCACCAGTGCCGGACAGGGGTATGAAAAACTGTTTTTT,CATSAGQGYEKLFF